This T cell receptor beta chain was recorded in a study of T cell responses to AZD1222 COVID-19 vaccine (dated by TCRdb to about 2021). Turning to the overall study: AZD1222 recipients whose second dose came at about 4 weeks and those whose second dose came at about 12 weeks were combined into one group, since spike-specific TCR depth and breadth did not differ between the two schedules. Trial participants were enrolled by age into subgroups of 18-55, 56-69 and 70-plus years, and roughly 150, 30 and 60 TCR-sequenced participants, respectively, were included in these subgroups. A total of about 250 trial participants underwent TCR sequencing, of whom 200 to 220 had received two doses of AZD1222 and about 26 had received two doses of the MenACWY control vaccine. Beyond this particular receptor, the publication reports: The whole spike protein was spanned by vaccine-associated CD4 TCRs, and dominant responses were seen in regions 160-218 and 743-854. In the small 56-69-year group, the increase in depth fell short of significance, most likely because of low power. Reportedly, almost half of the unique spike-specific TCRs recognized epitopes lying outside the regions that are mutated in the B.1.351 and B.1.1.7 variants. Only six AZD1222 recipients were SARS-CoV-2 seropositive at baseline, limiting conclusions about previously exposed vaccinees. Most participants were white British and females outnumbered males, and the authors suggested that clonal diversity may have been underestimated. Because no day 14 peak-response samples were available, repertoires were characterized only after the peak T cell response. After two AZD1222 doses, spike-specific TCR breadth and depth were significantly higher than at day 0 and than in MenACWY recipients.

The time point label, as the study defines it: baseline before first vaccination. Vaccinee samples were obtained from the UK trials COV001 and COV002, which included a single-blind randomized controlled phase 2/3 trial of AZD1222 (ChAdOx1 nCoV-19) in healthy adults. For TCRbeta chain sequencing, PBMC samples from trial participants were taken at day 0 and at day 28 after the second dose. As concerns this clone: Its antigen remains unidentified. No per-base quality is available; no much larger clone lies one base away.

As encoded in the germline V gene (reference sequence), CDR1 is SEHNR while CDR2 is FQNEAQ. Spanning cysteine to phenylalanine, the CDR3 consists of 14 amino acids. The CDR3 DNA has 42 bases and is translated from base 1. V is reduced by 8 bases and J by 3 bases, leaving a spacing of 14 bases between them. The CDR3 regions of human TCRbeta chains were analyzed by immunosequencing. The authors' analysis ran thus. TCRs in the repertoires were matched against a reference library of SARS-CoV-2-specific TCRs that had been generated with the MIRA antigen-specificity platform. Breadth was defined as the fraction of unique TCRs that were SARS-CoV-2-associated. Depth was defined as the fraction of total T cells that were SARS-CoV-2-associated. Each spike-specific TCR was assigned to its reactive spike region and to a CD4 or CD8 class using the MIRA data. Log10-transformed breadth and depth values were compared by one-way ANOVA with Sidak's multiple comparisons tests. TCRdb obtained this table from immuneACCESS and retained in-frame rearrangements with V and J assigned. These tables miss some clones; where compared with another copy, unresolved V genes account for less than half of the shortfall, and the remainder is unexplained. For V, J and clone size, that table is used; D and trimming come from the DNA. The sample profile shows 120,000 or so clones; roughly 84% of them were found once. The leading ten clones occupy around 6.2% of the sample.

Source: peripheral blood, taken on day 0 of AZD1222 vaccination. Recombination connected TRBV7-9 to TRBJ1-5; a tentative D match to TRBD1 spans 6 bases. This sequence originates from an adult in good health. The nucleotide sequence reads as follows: TGTGCCAGCGCCCCGACAGGCATCAATCAGCCCCAGCATTTT. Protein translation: CASAPTGINQPQHF.